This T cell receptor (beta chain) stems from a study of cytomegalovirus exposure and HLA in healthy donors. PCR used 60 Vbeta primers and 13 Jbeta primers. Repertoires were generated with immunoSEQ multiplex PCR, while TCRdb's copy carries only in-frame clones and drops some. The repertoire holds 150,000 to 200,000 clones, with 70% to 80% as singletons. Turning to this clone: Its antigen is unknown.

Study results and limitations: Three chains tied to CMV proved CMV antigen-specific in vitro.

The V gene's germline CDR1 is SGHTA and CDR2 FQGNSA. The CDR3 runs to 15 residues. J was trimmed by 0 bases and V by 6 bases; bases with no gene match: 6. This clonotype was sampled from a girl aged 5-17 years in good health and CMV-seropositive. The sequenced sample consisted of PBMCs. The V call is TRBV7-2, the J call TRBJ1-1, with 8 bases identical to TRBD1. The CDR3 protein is CASRPGQGLNTEAFF. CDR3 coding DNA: TGTGCCAGCAGACCAGGACAGGGATTGAACACTGAAGCTTTCTTT.